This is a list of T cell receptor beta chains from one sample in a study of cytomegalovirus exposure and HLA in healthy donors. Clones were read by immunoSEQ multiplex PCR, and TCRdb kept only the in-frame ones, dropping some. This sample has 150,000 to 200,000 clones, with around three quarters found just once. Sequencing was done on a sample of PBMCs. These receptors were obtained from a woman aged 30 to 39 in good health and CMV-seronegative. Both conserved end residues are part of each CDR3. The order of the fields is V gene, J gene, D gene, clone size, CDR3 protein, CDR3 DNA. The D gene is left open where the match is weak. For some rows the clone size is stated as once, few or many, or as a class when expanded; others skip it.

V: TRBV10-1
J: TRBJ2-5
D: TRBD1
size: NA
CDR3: CASSLGQGRETQYF
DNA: TGCGCCAGCAGTCTTGGACAGGGGAGAGAGACCCAGTACTTC

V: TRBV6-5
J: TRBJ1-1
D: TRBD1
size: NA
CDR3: CASSYGPGQGATEAFF
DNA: TGTGCCAGCAGTTACGGGCCGGGACAGGGGGCAACTGAAGCTTTCTTT

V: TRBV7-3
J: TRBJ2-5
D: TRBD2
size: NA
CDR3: CASSLVGTSGTFGETQYF
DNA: TGTGCCAGCAGCTTAGTGGGGACTAGCGGGACTTTCGGGGAGACCCAGTACTTC

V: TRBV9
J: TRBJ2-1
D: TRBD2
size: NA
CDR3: CASSDRLAGGLGNEQFF
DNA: TGTGCCAGCAGCGATCGACTAGCGGGAGGTCTGGGGAATGAGCAGTTCTTC

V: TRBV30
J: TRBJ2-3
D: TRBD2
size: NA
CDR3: CAWLVTSVSTDTQYF
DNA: TGTGCCTGGCTTGTGACTAGCGTAAGCACAGATACGCAGTATTTT

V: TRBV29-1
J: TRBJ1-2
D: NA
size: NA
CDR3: CSVDRDYNYGYTF
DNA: TGCAGCGTTGACAGGGACTATAACTATGGCTACACCTTC

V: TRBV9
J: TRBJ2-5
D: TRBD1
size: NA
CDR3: CASSSSDRVVTQYF
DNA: TGTGCCAGCAGCTCCAGCGACAGGGTCGTGACCCAGTACTTC

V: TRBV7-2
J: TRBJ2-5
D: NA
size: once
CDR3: CASSSEAGWETQYF
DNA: TGTGCCAGCAGCTCTGAGGCGGGATGGGAGACCCAGTACTTC

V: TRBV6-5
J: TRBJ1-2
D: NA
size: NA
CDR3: CASSYSITGYNRGYTF
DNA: TGTGCCAGCAGTTACTCGATCACAGGGTATAATCGTGGCTACACCTTC

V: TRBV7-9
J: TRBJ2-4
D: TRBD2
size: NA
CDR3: CASSSGTSGRLAKNIQYF
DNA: TGTGCCAGCAGCTCCGGGACTAGCGGGAGGCTAGCCAAAAACATTCAGTACTTC

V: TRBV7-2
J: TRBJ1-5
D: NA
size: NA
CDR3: CASSLKGSNQPQHF
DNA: TGTGCCAGCAGCCTAAAGGGGAGCAATCAGCCCCAGCATTTT

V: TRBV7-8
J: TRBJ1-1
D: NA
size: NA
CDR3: CASSPVGGPSSRASYTEAFF
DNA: TGTGCCAGCAGCCCCGTAGGGGGACCTAGCTCCCGGGCATCCTACACTGAAGCTTTCTTT

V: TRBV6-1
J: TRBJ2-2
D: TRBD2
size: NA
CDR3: CASSEWASGRGTTGELFF
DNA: TGTGCCAGCAGTGAATGGGCTAGCGGGAGGGGCACGACCGGGGAGCTGTTTTTT

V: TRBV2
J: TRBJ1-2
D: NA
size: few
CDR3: CASSAGQGTYYGYTF
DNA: TGTGCCAGCAGTGCCGGGCAGGGGACATACTATGGCTACACCTTC

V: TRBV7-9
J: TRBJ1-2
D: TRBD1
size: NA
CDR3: CASSWTGDYGYPF
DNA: TGTGCCAGCAGCTGGACAGGGGACTATGGCTACCCCTTC

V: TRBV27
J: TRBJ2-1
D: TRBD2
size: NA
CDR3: CASSYLWTSGNGIEQFF
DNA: TGTGCCAGCAGTTACCTCTGGACTAGCGGGAATGGGATTGAGCAGTTCTTC

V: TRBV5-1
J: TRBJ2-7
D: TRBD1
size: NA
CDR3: CASSLDHRGLSYEQYF
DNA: TGCGCCAGCAGCTTGGATCATAGGGGGCTGTCCTACGAGCAGTACTTC

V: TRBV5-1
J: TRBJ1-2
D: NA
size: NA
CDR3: CASSGWGHYGYTF
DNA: TGCGCCAGCAGCGGGTGGGGGCACTATGGCTACACCTTC

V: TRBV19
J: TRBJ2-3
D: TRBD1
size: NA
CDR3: CASRTGASTDTQYF
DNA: TGTGCCAGTAGGACAGGGGCGAGCACAGATACGCAGTATTTT

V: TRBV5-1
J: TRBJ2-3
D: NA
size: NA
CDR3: CASSHEYTSTDTQYF
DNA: TGCGCCAGCAGCCATGAGTATACTAGCACAGATACGCAGTATTTT

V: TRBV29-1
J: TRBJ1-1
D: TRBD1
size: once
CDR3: CSVSLDRVNTEAFF
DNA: TGCAGCGTTTCCCTTGACAGGGTGAACACTGAAGCTTTCTTT

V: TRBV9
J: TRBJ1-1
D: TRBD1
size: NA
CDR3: CASSVAGAGGPGTEAFF
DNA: TGTGCCAGCAGCGTAGCTGGGGCAGGGGGCCCGGGAACTGAAGCTTTCTTT

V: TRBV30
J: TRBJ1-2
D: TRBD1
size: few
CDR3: CALVGQGFYGYTF
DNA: TGTGCCTTAGTCGGACAGGGGTTCTATGGCTACACCTTC

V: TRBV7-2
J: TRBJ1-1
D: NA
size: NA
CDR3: CASSLYRIKNTEAFF
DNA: TGTGCCAGCAGCTTGTACAGGATTAAGAACACTGAAGCTTTCTTT

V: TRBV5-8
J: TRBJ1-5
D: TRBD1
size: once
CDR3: CASSLDRGLWQPQHF
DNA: TGTGCCAGCAGCTTGGATAGGGGGCTCTGGCAGCCCCAGCATTTT

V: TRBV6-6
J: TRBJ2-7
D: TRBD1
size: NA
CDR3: CASQARDRGTYEQYF
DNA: TGTGCCAGCCAAGCCCGGGACAGGGGTACCTACGAGCAGTACTTC

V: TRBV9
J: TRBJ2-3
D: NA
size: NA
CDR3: CASSVTGDLTDTQYF
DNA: TGTGCCAGCAGCGTGACGGGGGACCTCACAGATACGCAGTATTTT

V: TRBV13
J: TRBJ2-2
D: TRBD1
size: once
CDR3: CASSARDRGYGELFF
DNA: TGTGCCAGCAGCGCCCGGGACAGGGGGTACGGGGAGCTGTTTTTT

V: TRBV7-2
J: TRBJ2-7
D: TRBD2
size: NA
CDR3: CASSLDAGAYEQYF
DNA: TGTGCCAGCAGCTTGGACGCGGGGGCCTACGAGCAGTACTTC

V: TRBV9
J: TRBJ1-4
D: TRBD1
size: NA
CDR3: CASSVAGQLNEKLFF
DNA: TGTGCCAGCAGCGTAGCGGGACAGCTGAATGAAAAACTGTTTTTT

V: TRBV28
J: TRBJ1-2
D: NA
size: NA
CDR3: CASSLLGGYTF
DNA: TGTGCCAGCAGTTTACTTGGCGGCTACACCTTC

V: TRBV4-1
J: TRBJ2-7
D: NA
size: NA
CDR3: CASSQDVSVSYEQYF
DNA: TGCGCCAGCAGCCAAGATGTGTCCGTTTCCTACGAGCAGTACTTC

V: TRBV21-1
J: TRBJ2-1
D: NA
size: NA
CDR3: CASSNSGTGNYNEQFF
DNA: TGTGCCAGCAGCAATTCCGGGACAGGGAACTACAATGAGCAGTTCTTC

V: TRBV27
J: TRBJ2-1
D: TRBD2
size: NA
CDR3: CASSLARGDSGRANEQFF
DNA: TGTGCCAGCAGTTTAGCCAGGGGCGATAGCGGGAGGGCGAATGAGCAGTTCTTC

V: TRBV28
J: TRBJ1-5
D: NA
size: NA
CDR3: CASSAGGQPQHF
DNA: TGTGCCAGCAGTGCGGGCGGACAGCCCCAGCATTTT

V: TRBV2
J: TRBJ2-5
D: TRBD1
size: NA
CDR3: CASPTGQQETQYF
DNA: TGTGCCTCTCCGACAGGGCAACAAGAGACCCAGTACTTC

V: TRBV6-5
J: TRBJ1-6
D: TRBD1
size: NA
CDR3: CASRSGTGLSPLHF
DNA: TGTGCCAGCAGGTCCGGGACAGGGTTATCACCCCTCCACTTT

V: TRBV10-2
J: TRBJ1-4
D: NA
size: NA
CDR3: CASSEQGLWEKLFF
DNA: TGCGCCAGCAGTGAGCAGGGTTTGTGGGAAAAACTGTTTTTT

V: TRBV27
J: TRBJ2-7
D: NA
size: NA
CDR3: CASSFGKLYEQYF
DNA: TGTGCCAGCAGTTTCGGTAAACTCTACGAGCAGTACTTC

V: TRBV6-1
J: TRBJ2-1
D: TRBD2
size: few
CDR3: CASSGLAGGLDEQFF
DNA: TGTGCCAGCAGTGGACTAGCGGGGGGGCTTGATGAGCAGTTCTTC

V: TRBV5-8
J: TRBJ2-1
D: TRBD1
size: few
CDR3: CASSLGQGIYNEQFF
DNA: TGTGCCAGCAGCTTGGGACAGGGAATCTACAATGAGCAGTTCTTC

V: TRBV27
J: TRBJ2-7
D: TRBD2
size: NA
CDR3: CASSFSGLAGSYEQYF
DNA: TGTGCCAGCAGTTTCTCCGGACTAGCGGGATCCTACGAGCAGTACTTC

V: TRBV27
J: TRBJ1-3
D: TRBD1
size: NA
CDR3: CASSMNRGLSSGNTIYF
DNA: TGTGCCAGCAGCATGAACAGGGGGCTGAGCTCTGGAAACACCATATATTTT

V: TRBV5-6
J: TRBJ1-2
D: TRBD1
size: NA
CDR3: CASRQAGDSEGTF
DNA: TGTGCCAGCAGACAAGCAGGGGACAGCGAAGGCACCTTC

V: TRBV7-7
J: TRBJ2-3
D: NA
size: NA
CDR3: CASSLGVSPSTDTQYF
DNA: TGTGCTAGCAGCTTAGGGGTTAGCCCTAGCACAGATACGCAGTATTTT

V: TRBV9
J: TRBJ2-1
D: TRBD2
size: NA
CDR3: CASSVGGLAGGGQFF
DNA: TGTGCCAGCAGCGTAGGGGGACTAGCGGGAGGGGGGCAGTTCTTC